A single sample is the source of the 29 T cell receptor beta chains below, sequenced in a study of T cell changes during pregnancy in multiple sclerosis. Only in-frame clones appear in the TCRdb table, and some are missing; sequencing was by immunoSEQ multiplex PCR. The table shows around 28,000 clones, with approximately 90% occurring only once. Sequenced material: CD8+ T cells from peripheral blood mononuclear cells, taken in the second trimester of pregnancy. The receptor source for this set is a female donor with multiple sclerosis, enrolled in a pregnancy study.

The CDR3 DNA is TGTGCCAGCAGCCCAGACGCGGAGAACACTGAAGCTTTCTTT. Its protein product is CASSPDAENTEAFF. The chain carries TRBV11-3 and TRBJ1-1; D is uncertain. V was trimmed by 5 bases and J by 1 base, leaving 11 bases between them. The length of the CDR3 is 14 residues. The germline gives CDR1 SGHNT, CDR2 YENEEA.

The CDR3 DNA reads as TGTGCCAGCAGCTTAAAGTCCGCAGGGCCCTATGGCTACACCTTC. Its translation: CASSLKSAGPYGYTF. The J gene is TRBJ1-2, the V gene TRBV7-3; TRBD1 might be the D (5 bases). The V end lost 1 base, the J end lost 4 bases, and 13 bases lay between the germline ends. In germline, CDR1 is SGHTA, CDR2 FQGTGA. CDR3 length: 15 residues.

The chain couples TRBV10-3 to TRBJ2-6; D possibly corresponds to TRBD1 (5 bases). This CDR3 has 16 amino acids. Germline loops: CDR1 ENHRY, CDR2 SYGVKD. V lost 6 bases to trimming and J lost 0 bases, with 12 bases between them. CDR3 in DNA: TGTGCCATCAGAATAGACAGTCACTCTGGGGCCAACGTCCTGACTTTC. Its protein is CAIRIDSHSGANVLTF.

This chain links TRBV2 with TRBJ1-1; TRBD1 aligns across 8 bases. The V segment lost 5 bases and the J segment 12 bases; nucleotides outside the gene matches: 5. Germline-derived CDR1 and CDR2 are SNHLY and FYNNEI. CDR3 length: 11 residues. The CDR3 DNA is TGTGCCAGCAGTCCGGACAGGGTAACTTTCTTT. Translated: CASSPDRVTFF.

V is TRBV9 and J is TRBJ2-2, with TRBD2 matching over 9 bases. Unmatched junction bases numbered 10, after V lost 4 bases and J lost 3 bases. The germline V gene encodes CDR1 SGDLS and CDR2 YYNGEE. The CDR3 sequence is 17 residues long. CDR3 region: CASSFHQREAYTGELFF. DNA of the CDR3: TGTGCCAGCAGCTTTCACCAGCGGGAGGCCTACACCGGGGAGCTGTTTTTT.

V and J are TRBV7-9 and TRBJ2-1, with 12 bases identical to TRBD2. The CDR3 is 15 residues long. Germline lookup yields CDR1 SEHNR and CDR2 FQNEAQ (reference sequence). V lost 5 bases and J lost 3; bases outside the gene matches: 2. DNA for the CDR3: TGTGCCAGCAGCATGACTAGCGGGAGCTACAATGAGCAGTTCTTC. Encoded protein: CASSMTSGSYNEQFF.

The rearrangement joins TRBV5-1 to TRBJ1-2, with D possibly matching TRBD1 (5 bases). Germline loops: CDR1 SGHRS, CDR2 YFSETQ. The V gene lost 1 base and the J gene lost 4 bases, with 14 bases spanning the gap. CDR3 size: 15 residues. The CDR3 sequence: CASSLKGAVGYGYTF. The CDR3 bases are TGCGCCAGCAGCTTGAAAGGGGCGGTGGGCTATGGCTACACCTTC.

The rearrangement uses TRBV27 and TRBJ2-7, with 8 bases matching TRBD1. Germline lookup yields CDR1 MNHEY and CDR2 SMNVEV (reference sequence). The trim removed 5 bases at V and 3 bases at J, leaving 12 bases unmatched. This CDR3 comprises 16 residues. CDR3 protein: CASSPPGQAPFYEQYF. DNA of the CDR3: TGTGCCAGCAGTCCACCGGGACAGGCGCCTTTCTACGAGCAGTACTTC.

This clone showed up just once. This chain uses TRBV5-4 with TRBJ2-5; 9 bases align to TRBD2. Germline-derived CDR1 and CDR2 are SGHNT and YYREEE (reference sequence). CDR3 length equals 13 residues. J was trimmed by 3 bases and V by 4 bases; bases with no gene match: 1. CDR3 amino acids: CASSRLAEETQYF. The CDR3 nucleotides are TGTGCCAGCAGCCGACTAGCGGAAGAGACCCAGTACTTC.

The chain combines TRBV7-8 with TRBJ2-7, with 8 bases aligning to TRBD1. Looked up from germline, CDR1 is SGHVS and CDR2 is FQNEAQ. The J segment lost 4 bases and the V segment lost 3 bases, leaving 5 bases of the junction unmatched. The CDR3 has 14 residues. The CDR3: CASSFSGGTYEQYF. CDR3 coding DNA: TGTGCCAGCAGCTTCTCAGGGGGCACTTACGAGCAGTACTTC.

This chain joins TRBV14 and TRBJ2-7; the match to TRBD2 covers 12 bases. The junction had 1 base not matched to a gene; V was cut back by 6 bases and J by 4 bases. In germline, CDR1 is SGHDN, CDR2 FVKESK. The CDR3 runs 13 residues. CDR3 bases: TGTGCCAGCAGTCTAGCGGGAGGGTACGAGCAGTACTTC. This encodes CASSLAGGYEQYF.

The rearrangement joins TRBV7-2 to TRBJ2-5; D perhaps matches TRBD2 (6 bases). The CDR3 extends over 14 amino acids. Trimming removed 1 base at V and 3 bases at J, with 9 bases between. Germline-derived CDR1 and CDR2 are SGHTA and FQGNSA. DNA for the CDR3: TGTGCCAGCAGCTTAGACCCTAGCGAAGAGACCCAGTACTTC. It specifies CASSLDPSEETQYF.

This sequence joins TRBV9 and TRBJ2-7; the D gene is possibly TRBD2 (5 bases). The V and J ends lost 3 bases and 5 bases respectively, with 9 bases between them. Per the germline V gene, CDR1 is SGDLS and CDR2 is YYNGEE. The CDR3 has 12 amino acids. CDR3 sequence (DNA): TGTGCCAGCAGCGAGACCGGGGACGAGCAGTACTTC. It yields the protein CASSETGDEQYF.

The V and J genes are TRBV6-4 and TRBJ2-7; TRBD2 matches at 8 bases. The CDR3 extends over 15 amino acids. V dropped 4 bases and J dropped 3; count of bases not matched to a gene: 8. Per germline, CDR1 MRHNA and CDR2 SNTAGT. The DNA of the CDR3 is TGTGCCAGCAGTGCATTCGGGGGGGCGGGCTACGAGCAGTACTTC. Translating gives CASSAFGGAGYEQYF.

The CDR3 region has the DNA TGCGCCAGCAGTGAGTCCGGATATTTTAAGGAGGAGAACACTGAAGCTTTCTTT. It specifies CASSESGYFKEENTEAFF. The rearrangement joins TRBV10-1 to TRBJ1-1; no clear D. The CDR3 runs to 18 residues. From germline, CDR1 is WNHNN and CDR2 SYGVQD (reference sequence). V was clipped by 0 bases and J by 1 base, with 18 bases between them.

This sequence joins TRBV7-9 and TRBJ1-4; possible D gene TRBD1, 6 bases. V lost 2 bases and J 6 bases, leaving 13 bases between the germline ends. The CDR3 totals 15 residues. The germline CDR1 and CDR2 sequences are SEHNR and FQNEAQ (reference sequence). CDR3 nucleotide sequence: TGTGCCAGCAGCTTACAATGGGGGCTGGATGAAAAACTGTTTTTT. Its protein is CASSLQWGLDEKLFF.

The chain uses TRBV5-6 and TRBJ2-5; TRBD2 aligns across 9 bases. Germline V lookup: CDR1 SGHDT, CDR2 YYEEEE. The CDR3 has 14 amino acids. V shed 0 bases and J 5 bases; nucleotides not matched to a gene: 2. The CDR3 nucleotides are TGTGCCAGCAGCTTGGTCGGACTAGCGGAGACCCAGTACTTC. Residues: CASSLVGLAETQYF.

This clone is a singleton in its sample. The chain has TRBV5-6 and TRBJ2-7, with D uncertain. Germline V gives CDR1 SGHDT, CDR2 YYEEEE. This CDR3 comprises 12 residues. The V and J ends lost 4 bases and 3 bases respectively, with 8 bases between them. The CDR3 is CASSALSYEQYF. DNA of the CDR3: TGTGCCAGCAGCGCCCTCAGCTACGAGCAGTACTTC.

The V call is TRBV4-1, the J call TRBJ1-5; tentatively, D is TRBD1 (6 bases). The length of the CDR3 is 15 residues. V lost 1 base and J 4 bases, leaving 11 bases between the germline ends. The germline V gene encodes CDR1 MGHRA and CDR2 YSYEKL. The CDR3, as DNA: TGCGCCAGCAGCCAAGTTCTAGGGGGAAATCAGCCCCAGCATTTT. Its protein is CASSQVLGGNQPQHF.

The V gene is TRBV27, the J gene TRBJ2-3, with TRBD2 matching over 10 bases. The CDR3 covers 15 residues. The germline V gene has CDR1 MNHEY and CDR2 SMNVEV (reference sequence). V shed 6 bases and J 3 bases; nucleotides not matched to a gene: 6. The CDR3 bases are TGTGCCAGCAGCCGGATAGCGGGAGGAACAGATACGCAGTATTTT. Translating gives CASSRIAGGTDTQYF.

The chain links TRBV28 to TRBJ2-7; TRBD2 aligns across 12 bases. Per germline, CDR1 MDHEN and CDR2 SYDVKM. J gave up 6 bases and V 6 bases, and 12 bases lay outside the gene matches. The CDR3 runs to 16 residues. The CDR3: CASRARLAGVAIEQYF. CDR3 sequence (DNA): TGTGCCAGCAGAGCGAGACTAGCGGGAGTTGCGATCGAGCAGTACTTC. Full variable domain (rest looked up from reference TRBV28 and TRBJ2-7): DVKVTQSSRYLVKRTGEKVFLECVQDMDHENMFWYRQDPGLGLRLIYFSYDVKMKEKGDIPEGYSVSREKKERFSLILESASTNQTSMYLCASRARLAGVAIEQYFGPGTRLTVT.

The chain links TRBV29-1 to TRBJ2-3; the match to TRBD2 covers 7 bases. The CDR3 totals 12 residues. Trimming at V came to 4 bases and at J to 6 bases, leaving 4 bases not matched to a gene. CDR1 is SQVTM, CDR2 ANQGSEA, per germline. CDR3 sequence: CSVASGKDTQYF. CDR3 DNA sequence: TGCAGCGTTGCCAGCGGGAAGGATACGCAGTATTTT.

The chain employs TRBV30 and TRBJ1-1; tentatively, D is TRBD1 (5 bases). CDR3 length: 12 amino acids. Germline V CDR1 and CDR2: GTSNPN, SVGIG (reference sequence). Trimming took off 5 bases at V and 2 bases at J, with 9 bases between the two ends. In DNA form, the CDR3 reads TGTGCCTGGTCGGGGGTAAACACTGAAGCTTTCTTT. Its translation: CAWSGVNTEAFF.

This sequence joins TRBV6-1 and TRBJ1-4; D gene uncertain. V lost 5 bases, J lost 4 bases, and 11 bases lay in between. CDR1 MNHNS and CDR2 SASEGT come from the germline V gene. The CDR3 contains 14 residues. CDR3 nucleotides: TGTGCCAGCAGTTGGAGGAACATTAATGAAAAACTGTTTTTT. As protein: CASSWRNINEKLFF.

This chain uses TRBV5-1 with TRBJ2-5; 8 bases are shared with TRBD2. The closer fit of TRBJ2-7 to the DNA end suggests the J call may be wrong. The CDR3 contains 14 residues. In germline, CDR1 is SGHRS, CDR2 YFSETQ. CDR3 nucleotide sequence: TGCGCCAGCAGCCGGGAGGGTAACTCCTACGAGCAGTACTTC. Translating gives CASSREGNSYEQYF.

This chain uses TRBV27 with TRBJ2-7; possible D gene TRBD2, 5 bases. V lost 3 bases, J lost 7 bases, and 13 bases lay in between. The germline CDR1 and CDR2 sequences are MNHEY and SMNVEV (reference sequence). The CDR3 runs to 13 residues. DNA for the CDR3: TGTGCCAGCAGTTTTTCTTTAGCGTCGGAGCAGTACTTC. Translating it yields CASSFSLASEQYF.

The chain is built from TRBV16 and TRBJ2-7; 12 bases fit TRBD2. The junction had 6 bases not matched to a gene; V was cut back by 5 bases and J by 4 bases. The CDR3 has 15 residues. Germline V CDR1 and CDR2: KGHSY, FQNENV. Here the CDR3 DNA reads TGTGCCAGCAGCGGAACTAGCGGGAGGATTTACGAGCAGTACTTC. It yields the protein CASSGTSGRIYEQYF. The full variable domain, rest sourced from reference TRBV16 and TRBJ2-7, is GEEVAQTPKHLVRGEGQKAKLYCAPIKGHSYVFWYQQVLKNEFKFLISFQNENVFDETGMPKERFSAKCLPNSPCSLEIQATKLEDSAVYFCASSGTSGRIYEQYFGPGTRLTVT.

CDR3 sequence reads: CSVEDTGTEAFF. The CDR3 DNA follows: TGCAGCGTTGAAGATACAGGGACTGAAGCTTTCTTT. V and J are TRBV29-1 and TRBJ1-1; D may be TRBD1 (6 bases). Germline assignment: CDR1 SQVTM and CDR2 ANQGSEA. The CDR3 covers 12 residues. V was clipped by 0 bases and J by 5 bases, with 7 bases between them.

The chain uses TRBV6-5 and TRBJ1-3; 7 bases fit TRBD1. From germline, CDR1 is MNHEY and CDR2 SVGAGI. This CDR3 has 15 amino acids. J lost 3 bases, V lost 6 bases, and 8 bases had no gene match. The CDR3 is CASSQTGLGGNTIYF. DNA for the CDR3: TGTGCCAGCAGCCAGACAGGGCTCGGTGGAAACACCATATATTTT.